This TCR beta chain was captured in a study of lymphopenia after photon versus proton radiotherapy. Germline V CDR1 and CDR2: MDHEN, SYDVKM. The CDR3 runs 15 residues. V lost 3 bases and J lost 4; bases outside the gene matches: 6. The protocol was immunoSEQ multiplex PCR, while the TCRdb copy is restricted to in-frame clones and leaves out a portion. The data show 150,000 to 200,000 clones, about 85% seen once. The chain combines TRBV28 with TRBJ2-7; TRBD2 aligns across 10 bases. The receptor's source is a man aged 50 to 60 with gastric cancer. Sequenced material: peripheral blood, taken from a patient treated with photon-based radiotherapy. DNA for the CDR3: TGTGCCAGCAGTTTGGAGGCTAGCGGGAGTTACGAGCAGTACTTC. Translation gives CASSLEASGSYEQYF.